This note documents a single T cell receptor (beta chain) sequence. Per the authors' pipeline: Amplification with reference gene primers provided the estimates of nucleated cell counts. Generated by immunoSEQ multiplex PCR, the TCRdb table keeps only in-frame clones and is missing some. V and J calls and clone size come straight from that table; D and trimming were deduced from the DNA. The table lists approximately 46,000 clones, 89% of them singletons. These data belong to a study of blood T cell repertoires in COVID-19. Study as a whole: Material from acute and convalescent COVID-19 was sourced from the United States, Italy and Spain. Nucleic acid was either cDNA or gDNA, and it came from T cells, B-cell-depleted T cells, or PBMCs.

The CDR3 has 13 amino acids. Germline assignment: CDR1 WSHSY and CDR2 SAAADI. Trimming took 6 bases from V and 4 from J; bases not matched to a gene: 3. Source material: peripheral blood. This TCR was sampled from a man aged 65-85 years with active COVID-19. This chain joins TRBV10-2 and TRBJ1-3; 7 positions match TRBD1. The CDR3: CASRRGPGNTIYF. CDR3 nucleotides: TGCGCCAGCAGAAGGGGGCCGGGAAACACCATATATTTT.